A selection of T cell receptor beta chains follows, all from one sample in a study of T cell therapy after organ transplantation. Profiling relied on immunoSEQ multiplex PCR, and the TCRdb table lists in-frame clones only, not all of them. The sample holds nearly 20,000 clones, about four fifths seen once. These receptors have no known antigen. Sequencing used CD8+ T cells from blood, obtained after autologous CMV-specific T cell therapy. The receptors derive from a human patient who had received a solid organ transplant and had CMV disease. These T cells may partly come from the graft donor. Both conserved end residues are part of each CDR3. A D gene is named only where the DNA matches it firmly.

. TRBJ1-2 TRBV4-3 CASSQDREGRNYGYTF TGCGCCAGCAGCCAAGATCGAGAAGGACGTAACTATGGCTACACCTTC
TRBD2 TRBJ2-1 TRBV6-4 CASSGGTSGSNEQFF TGTGCCAGCAGTGGGGGGACTAGCGGGAGCAATGAGCAGTTCTTC
. TRBJ1-5 TRBV5-5 CARSLSTGSQPQHF TGTGCCAGAAGCTTGTCTACAGGGAGCCAGCCCCAGCATTTT
. TRBJ2-7 TRBV7-9 CASSLVGPSYEQYF TGTGCCAGCAGCTTAGTTGGCCCTTCCTACGAGCAGTACTTC
. TRBJ2-3 TRBV9 CASSPGLSSSTDTQYF TGTGCCAGCAGCCCAGGACTTTCTTCTAGCACAGATACGCAGTATTTT
TRBD2 TRBJ2-5 TRBV14 CASSQGWLAGGYKETQYF TGTGCCAGCAGCCAAGGTTGGCTAGCGGGAGGCTATAAAGAGACCCAGTACTTC
. TRBJ2-1 TRBV13 CASISGAHEQFF TGTGCCAGCATATCCGGTGCCCATGAGCAGTTCTTC
. TRBJ2-4 TRBV15 CATSRVPSSGQKNIQYF TGTGCCACCAGCAGAGTTCCCTCATCGGGACAAAAAAACATTCAGTACTTC
. TRBJ2-6 TRBV30 CAWSETSGANVLTF TGTGCCTGGAGTGAAACCTCTGGGGCCAACGTCCTGACTTTC
. TRBJ2-3 TRBV2 CASSEGQGGRNTQYF TGTGCCAGCAGTGAAGGGCAGGGTGGTCGAAATACGCAGTATTTT